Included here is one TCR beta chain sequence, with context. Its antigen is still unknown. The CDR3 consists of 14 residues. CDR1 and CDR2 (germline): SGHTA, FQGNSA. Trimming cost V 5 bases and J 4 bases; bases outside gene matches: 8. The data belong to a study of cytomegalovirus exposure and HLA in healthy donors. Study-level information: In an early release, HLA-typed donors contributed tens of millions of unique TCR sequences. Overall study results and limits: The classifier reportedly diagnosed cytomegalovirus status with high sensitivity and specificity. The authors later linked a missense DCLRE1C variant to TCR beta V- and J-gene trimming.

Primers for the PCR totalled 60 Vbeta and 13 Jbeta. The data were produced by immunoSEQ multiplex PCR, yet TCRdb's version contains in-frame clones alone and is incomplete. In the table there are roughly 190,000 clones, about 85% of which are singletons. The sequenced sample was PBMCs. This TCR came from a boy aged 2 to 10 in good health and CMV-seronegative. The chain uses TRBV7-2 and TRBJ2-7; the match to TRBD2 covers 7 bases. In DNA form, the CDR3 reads TGTGCCAGCAGCCAACTAGCGATCTCTTACGAGCAGTACTTC. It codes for CASSQLAISYEQYF.